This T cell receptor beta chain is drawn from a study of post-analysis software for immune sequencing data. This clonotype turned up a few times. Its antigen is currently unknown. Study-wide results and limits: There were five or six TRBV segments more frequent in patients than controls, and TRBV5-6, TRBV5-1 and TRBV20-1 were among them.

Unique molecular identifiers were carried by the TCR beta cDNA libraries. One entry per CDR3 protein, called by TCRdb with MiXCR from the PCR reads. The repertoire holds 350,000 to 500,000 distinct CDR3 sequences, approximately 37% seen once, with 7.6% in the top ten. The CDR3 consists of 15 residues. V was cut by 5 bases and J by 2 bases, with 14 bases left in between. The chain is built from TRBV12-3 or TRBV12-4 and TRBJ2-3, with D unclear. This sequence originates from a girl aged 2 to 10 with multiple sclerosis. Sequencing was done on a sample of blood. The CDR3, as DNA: TGTGCCAGCAGTGATAGGGTTCCTAACACAGATACGCAGTATTTT. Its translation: CASSDRVPNTDTQYF.